This TCR beta chain was observed in a study of blood T cells in healthy people across ages. This clonotype was observed a handful of times. This CDR3 is built from 13 residues. Germline V gene sequence: CDR1 DFQATT, CDR2 SNEGSKA (reference sequence). J lost 8 bases, V lost 1 base, and 4 bases had no gene match. Next came a second PCR, run for about 7 to 11 cycles, which used a sample-barcoded 5' primer along with a J-beta primer mix. TCRdb reprocessed the 5' RACE reads via MiXCR and lists one record per CDR3 protein. This sample has 1.5 million to 2 million distinct CDR3 sequences, with just under 50% found just once. Each of the donors had 9 to 10 milliliters of peripheral blood drawn into EDTA-treated Vacutainer tubes.

The specimen was blood. The chain carries TRBV20-1 and TRBJ2-4; 8 nucleotides match TRBD1. The receptor's source is a woman between 40 and 50 years old in good health. The CDR3 DNA follows: TGCAGTGCTAGAGGCCAGGGGGCGGACATTCAGTACTTC. Its protein is CSARGQGADIQYF.